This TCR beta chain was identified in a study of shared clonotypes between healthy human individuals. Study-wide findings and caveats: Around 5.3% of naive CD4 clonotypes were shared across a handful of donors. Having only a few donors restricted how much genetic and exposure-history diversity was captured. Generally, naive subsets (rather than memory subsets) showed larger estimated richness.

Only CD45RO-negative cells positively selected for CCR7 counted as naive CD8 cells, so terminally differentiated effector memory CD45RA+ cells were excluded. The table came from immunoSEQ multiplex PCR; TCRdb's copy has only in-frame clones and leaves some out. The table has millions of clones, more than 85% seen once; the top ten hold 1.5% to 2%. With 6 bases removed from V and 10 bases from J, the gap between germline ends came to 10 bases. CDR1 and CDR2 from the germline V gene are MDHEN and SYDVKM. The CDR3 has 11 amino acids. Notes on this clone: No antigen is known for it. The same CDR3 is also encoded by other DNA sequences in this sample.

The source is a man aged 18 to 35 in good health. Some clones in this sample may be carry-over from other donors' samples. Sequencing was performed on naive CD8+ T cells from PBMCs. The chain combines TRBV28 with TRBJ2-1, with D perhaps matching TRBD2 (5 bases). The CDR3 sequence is CASSPPGEQFF. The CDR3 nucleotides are TGTGCCAGCAGCCCCCCGGGGGAGCAGTTCTTC. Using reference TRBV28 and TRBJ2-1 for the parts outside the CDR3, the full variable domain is DVKVTQSSRYLVKRTGEKVFLECVQDMDHENMFWYRQDPGLGLRLIYFSYDVKMKEKGDIPEGYSVSREKKERFSLILESASTNQTSMYLCASSPPGEQFFGPGTRLTVL.